A single sample is the source of the 15 T cell receptor beta chains below, sequenced in a study of cytomegalovirus exposure and HLA in healthy donors. PCR involved 60 Vbeta and 13 Jbeta primers. The data were produced by immunoSEQ multiplex PCR, yet TCRdb's version contains in-frame clones alone and is incomplete. The sample comprises about 150,000 clones, 80% of which are singletons, and 1% rests with the top ten. The specimen was PBMCs. These receptors all stem from a woman in her forties or fifties in good health and CMV-seropositive.

This rearrangement joins TRBV18 to TRBJ2-7; D remains ambiguous. Per the germline V gene, CDR1 is KGHSH and CDR2 is LQKENI. The germline V and J ends were trimmed by 4 bases and 5 bases, with 12 bases remaining between them. The CDR3 is made up of 13 amino acids. The CDR3: CASSLDQVHEQYF. The CDR3 DNA reads TGTGCCAGCTCACTCGATCAGGTCCACGAGCAGTACTTC.

V gene TRBV13 combines with J gene TRBJ2-7, with a tentative D call TRBD2 (6 bases). CDR1 is PRHDT, CDR2 FYEKMQ, per germline (reference sequence). The CDR3 runs 17 residues. V was clipped by 3 bases and J by 5 bases, with 23 bases between them. CDR3 in amino acids: CASSFSRGKAAVNEQYF. DNA of the CDR3: TGTGCCAGCAGCTTTTCCCGGGGGAAGGCGGCTGTGAACGAGCAGTACTTC.

The chain couples TRBV28 to TRBJ1-1; 8 bases fit TRBD1. Germline CDR1 MDHEN, CDR2 SYDVKM. J gave up 1 base and V 8 bases, and 6 bases lay outside the gene matches. This CDR3 has 14 residues. CDR3 sequence: CASRGGTGNTEAFF. CDR3 in DNA: TGTGCCAGCCGGGGAGGGACAGGGAACACTGAAGCTTTCTTT.

J is TRBJ2-7 and V is TRBV5-6; D is uncertain. Between the trimmed V and J ends, which lost 7 bases and 7 bases, there was a span of 12 bases. CDR1 and CDR2 from the germline V gene are SGHDT and YYEEEE. The length of the CDR3 is 11 residues. CDR3 amino acids: CASSGRWEQYF. The CDR3 DNA reads as TGTGCCAGCTCCGGTCGGTGGGAGCAGTACTTC.

This clone came up once. This rearrangement joins TRBV7-3 to TRBJ2-5; D possibly corresponds to TRBD2 (6 bases). Trimming took off 0 bases at V and 5 bases at J, with 13 bases between the two ends. CDR1 and CDR2 (germline): SGHTA, FQGTGA. The CDR3 is 15 residues long. CDR3 region: CASSLTSIGRETQYF. The CDR3 nucleotides read TGTGCCAGCAGCTTAACGAGTATAGGGAGGGAGACCCAGTACTTC.

This sequence joins TRBV28 and TRBJ2-1, with 8 bases identical to TRBD1. The V and J ends lost 7 bases and 5 bases, in that order; junction bases with no gene match: 19. Germline CDR1 is MDHEN and CDR2 is SYDVKM. The CDR3 sequence is 18 residues long. CDR3 sequence: CASIPRTGWVVRHNEQFF. Written as DNA, the CDR3 is TGTGCCAGCATCCCCCGGACAGGGTGGGTTGTTAGACACAATGAGCAGTTCTTC.

The J gene is TRBJ2-3, the V gene TRBV7-2, with 14 bases lining up with TRBD2. Germline assignment: CDR1 SGHTA and CDR2 FQGNSA. Unmatched junction bases numbered 2, after V lost 5 bases and J lost 4 bases. The CDR3 consists of 15 residues. CDR3 amino acids: CASSPGLAGADTQYF. CDR3 nucleotide sequence: TGTGCCAGCAGCCCGGGACTAGCGGGAGCAGATACGCAGTATTTT.

In its sample, this clone was seen a few times. This sequence joins TRBV9 and TRBJ2-3; D may be TRBD1 (5 bases). CDR3 length: 15 residues. Trimming left V 0 bases short and J 0 bases short, with 8 bases between. From germline, CDR1 is SGDLS and CDR2 YYNGEE. The CDR3 here is CASSVGGGSTDTQYF. The CDR3 bases are TGTGCCAGCAGCGTAGGGGGCGGTAGCACAGATACGCAGTATTTT.

This chain connects TRBV4-3 to TRBJ2-1, with D perhaps TRBD2 (7 bases). Germline values: CDR1 LGHNA, CDR2 YSLEER. The CDR3 contains 15 residues. V was cut by 6 bases and J by 4 bases, with 16 bases left in between. CDR3 sequence (DNA): TGCGCCAGCAGTCGTAACGGGGGGCCTTACAATGAGCAGTTCTTC. This translates into CASSRNGGPYNEQFF.

This chain uses TRBV1 with TRBJ2-5; TRBD2 reflects the table's D call only, with no check against the DNA. TRBV1 counts as a pseudogene. This CDR3 has 15 amino acids. CDR3 DNA sequence: TGCACCAGCAGCCAGTGGAGCCTCACCCAAGAGACCCAGTACTTC. Residues: CTSSQWSLTQETQYF.

This clone was seen only a few times. The rearrangement links TRBV7-9 to TRBJ1-2, with D possibly TRBD1 on 5 matching bases. From germline, CDR1 is SEHNR and CDR2 FQNEAQ (reference sequence). The CDR3 is 18 amino acids. V lost 5 bases to trimming and J lost 5 bases, with 27 bases between them. CDR3 amino acids: CASSPQPGPRPITYGYTF. As DNA, the CDR3 is TGTGCCAGCAGCCCCCAGCCAGGGCCGAGACCCATTACTTATGGCTACACCTTC.

The rearrangement links TRBV9 to TRBJ2-2, with D unclear. CDR3 length: 13 residues. CDR1 SGDLS and CDR2 YYNGEE come from the germline V gene. Trimming took off 4 bases at V and 4 bases at J, with 8 bases between the two ends. The CDR3 sequence: CASSPRFTGELFF. For the CDR3, the DNA is TGTGCCAGCAGCCCCCGGTTCACCGGGGAGCTGTTTTTT.

This chain uses TRBV11-1 with TRBJ2-1; TRBD2 aligns across 9 bases. The length of the CDR3 is 15 residues. Germline trimming cut 3 bases from V and 2 bases from J; bases unmatched to any gene: 2. From germline, CDR1 is SGHAT and CDR2 FQDESV (reference sequence). The CDR3 sequence: CASSLLAGPYNEQFF. Written as DNA, the CDR3 is TGTGCCAGCAGCTTGCTAGCGGGACCCTACAATGAGCAGTTCTTC. Filled out from reference TRBV11-1 and TRBJ2-1, the complete variable domain reads EAEVAQSPRYKITEKSQAVAFWCDPISGHATLYWYRQILGQGPELLVQFQDESVVDDSQLPKDRFSAERLKGVDSTLKIQPAELGDSAMYLCASSLLAGPYNEQFFGPGTRLTVL.

The chain combines TRBV29-1 with TRBJ2-2, with D perhaps TRBD1 (5 bases). V was cut by 4 bases and J by 0 bases, with 18 bases left in between. The V gene's germline CDR1 is SQVTM and CDR2 ANQGSEA. There are 17 residues in the CDR3. The CDR3 loop is CSVALLWTPSNTGELFF. The CDR3 DNA follows: TGCAGCGTTGCTCTCCTTTGGACACCATCGAACACCGGGGAGCTGTTTTTT.

V is TRBV27 and J is TRBJ1-2; maybe TRBD1 (5 bases). V was shortened by 8 bases and J by 11 bases, with 18 bases between the two germline ends. The CDR3 sequence is 12 residues long. In germline, CDR1 is MNHEY, CDR2 SMNVEV (reference sequence). Written as DNA, the CDR3 is TGTGCCAGCTCTGGGCCGGGGGGAATGTACACCTTC. This gives the protein CASSGPGGMYTF.